This T cell receptor beta chain was observed in a study of shared clonotypes between healthy human individuals. Assay: immunoSEQ multiplex PCR; the TCRdb copy retains only in-frame clones and omits some. The sample has approximately 740,000 clones; nearly 95% are singletons. CD8 cells regarded as naive lacked CD45RO, were positively chosen for CCR7, and omitted terminally differentiated effector memory CD45RA+ cells. All participating donors were Caucasian adults from Nashville, Tennessee. The trim removed 3 bases at V and 1 base at J, leaving 5 bases unmatched. This CDR3 is built from 16 residues. Germline V gene lookup returns CDR1 MNHEY and CDR2 SMNVEV (reference sequence).

The genes are TRBV27 and TRBJ2-2; 7 bases map to TRBD2. The clonotype comes from a man aged 25 to 40 in good health. Sequences were obtained from naive CD8+ T cells sorted from blood. The CDR3 DNA reads as TGTGCCAGCAGTTTCATCCTAGCGGTGAACACCGGGGAGCTGTTTTTT. Amino acid sequence: CASSFILAVNTGELFF.